The rows below give T cell receptor beta chains drawn from one sample of a study of blood T cell repertoires in COVID-19. The method was immunoSEQ multiplex PCR; TCRdb's version includes in-frame clones alone and lacks a portion of them. The sample holds some 120,000 clones, roughly 83% seen once. Sequenced material: peripheral blood. These receptors were obtained from a woman in her 70s with acute or convalescent COVID-19. The CDR3 runs from the conserved cysteine through the conserved F or W. Each record gives: CDR3 length, V gene, clone size, D gene, J gene, CDR3 DNA, CDR3 protein. The D gene is left open where the match is weak. Rows give clone size only sometimes, using once, few, many, or a class for an expanded clone.

cdr3_length: 13; v_call: TRBV30; clone_size: .; d_call: .; j_call: TRBJ1-2; cdr3_nt: TGTGCCTGGAGTTGGCGGGGGGACTATGGCTACACCTTC; cdr3_aa: CAWSWRGDYGYTF
cdr3_length: 21; v_call: TRBV27; clone_size: .; d_call: TRBD1; j_call: TRBJ2-6; cdr3_nt: TGTGCCAGCAGTTTTTTGAAATTTGACAGGGACGATTTGATTGGGGCCAACGTCCTGACTTTC; cdr3_aa: CASSFLKFDRDDLIGANVLTF
cdr3_length: 14; v_call: TRBV9; clone_size: .; d_call: TRBD1; j_call: TRBJ1-6; cdr3_nt: TGTGCCAGCAGCTCGACGGGACAGCTTGAACCCCTCCACTTT; cdr3_aa: CASSSTGQLEPLHF
cdr3_length: 14; v_call: TRBV6-5; clone_size: once; d_call: TRBD2; j_call: TRBJ2-7; cdr3_nt: TGTGCCAGCAGTCGAAAGCGGGACTCCTACGAGCAGTACTTC; cdr3_aa: CASSRKRDSYEQYF
cdr3_length: 14; v_call: TRBV5-1; clone_size: .; d_call: .; j_call: TRBJ2-3; cdr3_nt: TGCGCCAGCAGCTTGAACAGGGCCCAAGATACGCAGTATTTT; cdr3_aa: CASSLNRAQDTQYF
cdr3_length: 13; v_call: TRBV30; clone_size: .; d_call: .; j_call: TRBJ1-5; cdr3_nt: TGTGCCTGGAGTAACAGGGAAGATCAGCCCCAGCATTTT; cdr3_aa: CAWSNREDQPQHF
cdr3_length: 14; v_call: TRBV6-1; clone_size: .; d_call: .; j_call: TRBJ1-6; cdr3_nt: TGTGCCAGCAGTGAATCAGGATACAATTCACCCCTCCACTTT; cdr3_aa: CASSESGYNSPLHF
cdr3_length: 15; v_call: TRBV15; clone_size: .; d_call: .; j_call: TRBJ1-1; cdr3_nt: TGTGCCACCAGCCCTCCCCGAGGCAGGGCCACTGAAGCTTTCTTT; cdr3_aa: CATSPPRGRATEAFF
cdr3_length: 15; v_call: TRBV25-1; clone_size: .; d_call: .; j_call: TRBJ1-6; cdr3_nt: TGTGCCAGCAGTGCCCGGACATCATATAATTCACCCCTCCACTTT; cdr3_aa: CASSARTSYNSPLHF
cdr3_length: 14; v_call: TRBV19; clone_size: .; d_call: TRBD1; j_call: TRBJ1-5; cdr3_nt: TGTGCCAGTAGAAGGGGGCCCGAGGGGCAGCCCCAGCATTTT; cdr3_aa: CASRRGPEGQPQHF
cdr3_length: 16; v_call: TRBV5-4; clone_size: .; d_call: TRBD2; j_call: TRBJ2-1; cdr3_nt: TGTGCCAGCAGCCCGCCCCAAGCGGGAGTAAAAAATGAGCAGTTCTTC; cdr3_aa: CASSPPQAGVKNEQFF
cdr3_length: 13; v_call: TRBV6-5; clone_size: .; d_call: .; j_call: TRBJ2-5; cdr3_nt: TGTGCCAGCAGACTGACTGGTGGAGAGACCCAGTACTTC; cdr3_aa: CASRLTGGETQYF
cdr3_length: 15; v_call: TRBV19; clone_size: .; d_call: TRBD2; j_call: TRBJ2-1; cdr3_nt: TGTGCCCTAAGCGGGAGGGCTAGCTCCTACAATGAGCAGTTCTTC; cdr3_aa: CALSGRASSYNEQFF
cdr3_length: 13; v_call: TRBV2; clone_size: .; d_call: .; j_call: TRBJ2-1; cdr3_nt: TGTGCCAGCAGTGGCATATTTCGGGGGAGACAGTTCTTC; cdr3_aa: CASSGIFRGRQFF
cdr3_length: 14; v_call: TRBV3-1/TRBV3-2; clone_size: .; d_call: TRBD1; j_call: TRBJ1-1; cdr3_nt: TGTGCCAGCAGCCGGCAGGGGGCTGGGACTGAAGCTTTCTTT; cdr3_aa: CASSRQGAGTEAFF
cdr3_length: 14; v_call: TRBV7-9; clone_size: .; d_call: TRBD2; j_call: TRBJ2-5; cdr3_nt: TGTGCCAGCAGCTTAGTAGCGGGGGGGGAGACCCAGTACTTC; cdr3_aa: CASSLVAGGETQYF
cdr3_length: 15; v_call: TRBV9; clone_size: .; d_call: .; j_call: TRBJ2-1; cdr3_nt: TGTGCCAGCAGCGTAGACAGCCCCTCCTACAATGAGCAGTTCTTC; cdr3_aa: CASSVDSPSYNEQFF
cdr3_length: 15; v_call: TRBV18; clone_size: .; d_call: TRBD1; j_call: TRBJ2-7; cdr3_nt: TGTGCCAGCTCCGCTACAGGGGGTGCGTCCTACGAGCAGTACTTC; cdr3_aa: CASSATGGASYEQYF
cdr3_length: 16; v_call: TRBV5-1; clone_size: once; d_call: TRBD1; j_call: TRBJ2-7; cdr3_nt: TGCGCCAGCAGCTTGGATATGGGACAGGGGGCTAGAGAGCAGTACTTC; cdr3_aa: CASSLDMGQGAREQYF
cdr3_length: 16; v_call: TRBV5-1; clone_size: .; d_call: TRBD1; j_call: TRBJ1-4; cdr3_nt: TGCGCCAGCAGGGGACAGGGAGCGGATACTAATGAAAAACTGTTTTTT; cdr3_aa: CASRGQGADTNEKLFF
cdr3_length: 18; v_call: TRBV7-8; clone_size: .; d_call: TRBD2; j_call: TRBJ2-6; cdr3_nt: TGTGCCAGCAGCACTACCCCGGGACTACGAGCTGGGGCCAACGTCCTGACTTTC; cdr3_aa: CASSTTPGLRAGANVLTF
cdr3_length: 14; v_call: TRBV5-1; clone_size: .; d_call: TRBD2; j_call: TRBJ2-1; cdr3_nt: TGCGCCAGCAGACCCGGGACTAGCGGGAATGAGCAGTTCTTC; cdr3_aa: CASRPGTSGNEQFF
cdr3_length: 16; v_call: TRBV6-4; clone_size: .; d_call: TRBD1; j_call: TRBJ2-5; cdr3_nt: TGTGCCAGCAGTGAACCCGGGACAGGGTTCGGAGAGACCCAGTACTTC; cdr3_aa: CASSEPGTGFGETQYF
cdr3_length: 13; v_call: TRBV5-6; clone_size: once; d_call: TRBD1; j_call: TRBJ1-1; cdr3_nt: TGTGCCAGCAGCTTTGGGACAGTAGCTGAAGCTTTCTTT; cdr3_aa: CASSFGTVAEAFF
cdr3_length: 14; v_call: TRBV7-8; clone_size: .; d_call: .; j_call: TRBJ2-7; cdr3_nt: TGTGCCAGCAGCTCAGGACTGGTCTCCTACGAGCAGTACTTC; cdr3_aa: CASSSGLVSYEQYF
cdr3_length: 14; v_call: TRBV29-1; clone_size: .; d_call: .; j_call: TRBJ2-4; cdr3_nt: TGCAGCGTTGACGGGGTCCCCGGGGGTGACATTCAGTACTTC; cdr3_aa: CSVDGVPGGDIQYF
cdr3_length: 15; v_call: TRBV9; clone_size: .; d_call: TRBD1; j_call: TRBJ2-2; cdr3_nt: TGTGCCAGCAGCGTAGTAGGGGGCGCAAACGGGGAGCTGTTTTTT; cdr3_aa: CASSVVGGANGELFF
cdr3_length: 16; v_call: TRBV7-2; clone_size: once; d_call: TRBD2; j_call: TRBJ2-2; cdr3_nt: TGTGCCAGCAGCTTAGAGGCGACTAGCGGAACCGGGGAGCTGTTTTTT; cdr3_aa: CASSLEATSGTGELFF